Listed below are T cell receptor beta chains from one sample, sequenced in a study of PD-1 blockade in mismatch repair-deficient tumors. The repertoire was sequenced with immunoSEQ multiplex PCR; TCRdb's copy has only in-frame clones and lacks some. Of around 130,000 clones listed, about 90% are singletons. This material consisted of peripheral blood, taken just under 74 weeks after starting pembrolizumab. The receptors come from an adult with mismatch repair-deficient cancer. CDR3s include the opening cysteine and the closing phenylalanine or tryptophan. The order of the fields is V gene, J gene, D gene, clone size, CDR3 protein, CDR3 DNA. D genes are given only for firm matches. Rows give clone size only sometimes, using once, few, many, or a class for an expanded clone.

V: TRBV13; J: TRBJ2-1; D: -; size: -; CDR3: CASSLVSVNYNEQFF; DNA: TGTGCCAGCAGCTTAGTTTCGGTAAACTACAATGAGCAGTTCTTC
V: TRBV13; J: TRBJ2-5; D: -; size: -; CDR3: CASSLGPPGRQETQYF; DNA: TGTGCCAGCAGCTTAGGCCCCCCGGGGCGGCAAGAGACCCAGTACTTC
V: TRBV14; J: TRBJ2-7; D: TRBD2; size: -; CDR3: CASSPQLAGVGEQYF; DNA: TGTGCCAGCAGCCCCCAACTAGCGGGAGTAGGCGAGCAGTACTTC
V: TRBV7-8; J: TRBJ1-2; D: -; size: -; CDR3: CASSLDPDILYGYTF; DNA: TGTGCCAGCAGCTTAGACCCGGACATACTTTATGGCTACACCTTC
V: TRBV4-1; J: TRBJ2-1; D: TRBD2; size: -; CDR3: CASSQVRGAASGYNEQFF; DNA: TGCGCCAGCAGCCAAGTAAGGGGTGCGGCTAGCGGATACAATGAGCAGTTCTTC
V: TRBV28; J: TRBJ2-1; D: TRBD2; size: -; CDR3: CASSLGTSGVDEQFF; DNA: TGTGCCAGCAGTTTAGGTACTAGCGGGGTGGATGAGCAGTTCTTC
V: TRBV5-5; J: TRBJ1-5; D: TRBD1; size: -; CDR3: CASSFRQGADQPQHF; DNA: TGTGCCAGCAGCTTTCGCCAGGGGGCCGATCAGCCCCAGCATTTT
V: TRBV7-8; J: TRBJ2-1; D: -; size: once; CDR3: CASSLVKVGNEQFF; DNA: TGTGCCAGCAGCTTAGTAAAAGTGGGGAATGAGCAGTTCTTC
V: TRBV6-1; J: TRBJ2-7; D: TRBD2; size: medium-sized; CDR3: CASTRSGTNLLEQYF; DNA: TGTGCCAGCACCCGATCCGGGACTAATTTGTTGGAGCAGTACTTC
V: TRBV7-9; J: TRBJ2-7; D: -; size: -; CDR3: CASSPGVGLYEQYF; DNA: TGTGCCAGCAGCCCAGGCGTAGGCCTATACGAGCAGTACTTC
V: TRBV7-6; J: TRBJ2-4; D: TRBD2; size: -; CDR3: CASSLRAGGPGNIQYF; DNA: TGTGCCAGCAGCTTACGAGCGGGAGGGCCGGGAAACATTCAGTACTTC
V: TRBV5-1; J: TRBJ2-7; D: TRBD1; size: -; CDR3: CASSFYRGTVREQYF; DNA: TGCGCCAGCAGCTTCTACAGGGGAACCGTCCGCGAGCAGTACTTC
V: TRBV29-1; J: TRBJ2-2; D: -; size: -; CDR3: CSVQGLAGELFF; DNA: TGCAGCGTTCAGGGTTTGGCCGGGGAGCTGTTTTTT
V: TRBV5-4; J: TRBJ1-2; D: -; size: -; CDR3: CASSLGRQQIYGYTF; DNA: TGTGCCAGCAGCTTGGGGAGACAGCAGATATATGGCTACACCTTC
V: TRBV11-2; J: TRBJ2-3; D: TRBD2; size: -; CDR3: CASSLWGGRTDTQYF; DNA: TGTGCCAGCAGCTTATGGGGCGGGAGGACAGATACGCAGTATTTT
V: TRBV11-2; J: TRBJ2-7; D: -; size: -; CDR3: CASSLRGFGSYEQYF; DNA: TGTGCCAGCAGCTTGCGCGGTTTCGGTTCCTACGAGCAGTACTTC
V: TRBV4-1; J: TRBJ1-2; D: TRBD1; size: -; CDR3: CASSQDRDRARANYGYTF; DNA: TGCGCCAGCAGCCAAGACCGGGACAGGGCTAGGGCTAACTATGGCTACACCTTC
V: TRBV5-1; J: TRBJ1-4; D: -; size: once; CDR3: CASSLVGGREKLFF; DNA: TGCGCCAGCAGCTTGGTTGGGGGCCGCGAAAAACTGTTTTTT
V: TRBV6-5; J: TRBJ2-2; D: -; size: -; CDR3: CASSYFGANTGELFF; DNA: TGTGCCAGCAGTTACTTCGGGGCGAACACCGGGGAGCTGTTTTTT
V: TRBV28; J: TRBJ1-2; D: -; size: few; CDR3: CASRPQDGTRRGYTF; DNA: TGTGCCAGCAGACCACAGGACGGGACGAGGCGTGGCTACACCTTC
V: TRBV18; J: TRBJ2-5; D: -; size: -; CDR3: CASSPEETQYF; DNA: TGTGCCAGCTCACCAGAAGAGACCCAGTACTTC
V: TRBV6-5; J: TRBJ2-7; D: TRBD1; size: once; CDR3: CASSYGDRGYEQYF; DNA: TGTGCCAGCAGTTACGGGGACAGGGGGTACGAGCAGTACTTC
V: TRBV7-8; J: TRBJ2-5; D: TRBD2; size: -; CDR3: CASSIRGGRETQYF; DNA: TGTGCCAGCAGTATAAGGGGCGGGAGGGAGACCCAGTACTTC
V: TRBV11-2; J: TRBJ2-4; D: -; size: -; CDR3: CASSPRLAKKNIQYF; DNA: TGTGCCAGCAGCCCCCGTCTTGCCAAGAAAAACATTCAGTACTTC
V: TRBV6-6; J: TRBJ1-5; D: -; size: -; CDR3: CASSATGSDQPQHF; DNA: TGTGCCAGCAGCGCTACAGGGTCGGATCAGCCCCAGCATTTT
V: TRBV4-1; J: TRBJ2-7; D: -; size: -; CDR3: CASSQAFGSGYEQYF; DNA: TGCGCCAGCAGCCAAGCGTTCGGGAGCGGCTACGAGCAGTACTTC
V: TRBV10-3; J: TRBJ1-2; D: -; size: -; CDR3: CAISEFLGNYGYTF; DNA: TGTGCCATCAGTGAGTTCCTAGGGAACTATGGCTACACCTTC
V: TRBV18; J: TRBJ1-5; D: -; size: -; CDR3: CASSPPGRSNQPQHF; DNA: TGTGCCAGCTCACCCCCGGGACGGTCGAATCAGCCCCAGCATTTT
V: TRBV30; J: TRBJ2-7; D: TRBD1; size: -; CDR3: CAWSVRQGVGEQYF; DNA: TGTGCCTGGAGTGTACGGCAGGGGGTAGGGGAGCAGTACTTC
V: TRBV15; J: TRBJ2-1; D: -; size: -; CDR3: CATSRVLPAAFSDEQFF; DNA: TGTGCCACCAGCAGAGTTCTTCCAGCGGCCTTTTCGGATGAGCAGTTCTTC
V: TRBV2; J: TRBJ2-7; D: -; size: -; CDR3: CASNQRVSYEQYF; DNA: TGTGCCAGCAACCAGCGGGTCTCCTACGAGCAGTACTTC
V: TRBV5-5; J: TRBJ2-7; D: TRBD2; size: -; CDR3: CASSSGSGTYEQYF; DNA: TGTGCCAGCAGCTCGGGGAGCGGGACCTACGAGCAGTACTTC
V: TRBV30; J: TRBJ1-5; D: -; size: -; CDR3: CAWSKNNQPQHF; DNA: TGTGCCTGGAGTAAAAATAATCAGCCCCAGCATTTT
V: TRBV7-9; J: TRBJ2-3; D: -; size: -; CDR3: CASSEIYRAQYF; DNA: TGTGCCAGCAGCGAGATCTATAGGGCGCAGTATTTT
V: TRBV29-1; J: TRBJ2-7; D: TRBD2; size: few; CDR3: CSARLAASYEQYF; DNA: TGCAGCGCTCGACTAGCGGCCTCCTACGAGCAGTACTTC
V: TRBV10-3; J: TRBJ1-5; D: TRBD1; size: -; CDR3: CAISERATGENQPQHF; DNA: TGTGCCATCAGTGAGCGGGCGACAGGGGAAAATCAGCCCCAGCATTTT
V: TRBV27; J: TRBJ1-5; D: TRBD1; size: -; CDR3: CASSVDRTSNQPQHF; DNA: TGTGCCAGCAGTGTGGACAGGACCAGCAATCAGCCCCAGCATTTT
V: TRBV28; J: TRBJ1-5; D: TRBD1; size: -; CDR3: CASSFDRGESQPQHF; DNA: TGTGCCAGCAGTTTCGACAGGGGCGAGAGTCAGCCCCAGCATTTT
V: TRBV7-2; J: TRBJ1-2; D: TRBD1; size: -; CDR3: CASSSGQGHGYTF; DNA: TGTGCCAGCAGCTCGGGACAGGGACATGGCTACACCTTC
V: TRBV5-4; J: TRBJ2-3; D: -; size: -; CDR3: CASSLAGADTQYF; DNA: TGTGCCAGCAGCTTGGCTGGGGCAGATACGCAGTATTTT
V: TRBV4-3; J: TRBJ2-7; D: TRBD2; size: -; CDR3: CASSQDSSGRASYEQYF; DNA: TGCGCCAGCAGCCAAGATTCCAGCGGGAGGGCCTCCTACGAGCAGTACTTC
V: TRBV6-4; J: TRBJ2-5; D: TRBD2; size: -; CDR3: CASEGLAGFGTQYF; DNA: TGTGCCAGCGAGGGACTAGCGGGATTTGGGACCCAGTACTTC
V: TRBV4-3; J: TRBJ2-5; D: TRBD2; size: once; CDR3: CASSHGGLAIQETQYF; DNA: TGCGCCAGCAGCCATGGAGGACTAGCGATCCAAGAGACCCAGTACTTC